A single sample is the source of the 32 T cell receptor beta chains below, sequenced in a study of blood T cell repertoires in COVID-19. Assay: immunoSEQ multiplex PCR; the TCRdb copy retains only in-frame clones and omits some. The table has about 110,000 clones, roughly 91% seen once. Material: peripheral blood. The source is a woman aged 50 to 60 with acute or convalescent COVID-19.

V is TRBV4-2 and J is TRBJ1-6, with 8 bases fitting TRBD1. V gave up 0 bases and J gave up 5 bases; unmatched junction bases: 0. Germline values: CDR1 LGHNA, CDR2 YNFKEQ. There are 15 residues in the CDR3. The CDR3 DNA reads TGTGCCAGCAGCCAAGAGGACAGGGATAATTCACCCCTCCACTTT. This codes for CASSQEDRDNSPLHF.

The V and J genes are TRBV6-5 and TRBJ1-6; TRBD1 agrees at 7 bases. In germline, CDR1 is MNHEY, CDR2 SVGAGI. V was clipped by 0 bases and J by 16 bases; unmatched bases: 6. The CDR3 is 13 residues long. CDR3 protein: CASSYSLGTVLHF. DNA for the CDR3: TGTGCCAGCAGTTACTCCCTCGGGACAGTGCTCCACTTT.

The chain has TRBV7-8 and TRBJ1-1, with D perhaps TRBD1 (6 bases). The CDR3 runs to 14 residues. Trimming shortened V by 5 bases and J by 4 bases, and 14 bases separated the two germline ends. Germline CDR1 reads SGHVS; CDR2 reads FQNEAQ. The CDR3 protein is CASSPETGTTEAFF. DNA of the CDR3: TGTGCCAGCAGCCCAGAGACAGGAACCACTGAAGCTTTCTTT. Combining the CDR3 with reference TRBV7-8 and TRBJ1-1 gives the whole variable domain GAGVSQSPRYKVAKRGQDVALRCDPISGHVSLFWYQQALGQGPEFLTYFQNEAQLDKSGLPSDRFFAERPEGSVSTLKIQRTQQEDSAVYLCASSPETGTTEAFFGQGTRLTVV.

The rearrangement links TRBV19 to TRBJ1-6; possibly TRBD1 for D (5 bases). The CDR3 is 16 residues long. Trimming removed 6 bases from V and 2 bases from J, with 14 bases in between. Germline assignment: CDR1 LNHDA and CDR2 SQIVND (reference sequence). In nucleotides, the CDR3 is TGTGCCAGTAGAGGGACCGGGAGGACCTATAATTCACCCCTCCACTTT. Its translation: CASRGTGRTYNSPLHF.

V and J are TRBV11-2 and TRBJ1-1; 9 bases are shared with TRBD1. This CDR3 comprises 17 residues. V lost 3 bases and J lost 1; bases outside the gene matches: 9. Germline V gives CDR1 SGHAT, CDR2 FQNNGV. The chain's CDR3 is CASSLGQGLSRNTEAFF. The CDR3 DNA reads TGTGCCAGCAGCTTGGGACAGGGCCTAAGCAGGAACACTGAAGCTTTCTTT.

This clone has a single count. For the CDR3, the DNA is TGTGCCAGCAACACCGGGACAGGGGGCGGCTATGGCTACACCTTC. Translation gives CASNTGTGGGYGYTF. The V gene is TRBV2, the J gene TRBJ1-2, with 12 bases fitting TRBD1. CDR1 is SNHLY, CDR2 FYNNEI, per germline. The CDR3 has 15 residues. J was trimmed by 4 bases and V by 7 bases; bases with no gene match: 7. The full variable domain, with the rest looked up from reference TRBV2 and TRBJ1-2, is EPEVTQTPSHQVTQMGQEVILRCVPISNHLYFYWYRQILGQKVEFLVSFYNNEISEKSEIFDDQFSVERPDGSNFTLKIRSTKLEDSAMYFCASNTGTGGGYGYTFGSGTRLTVV.

This chain connects TRBV5-1 to TRBJ2-2; TRBD2 aligns across 7 bases. Losses at the gene ends were 5 bases for V and 7 bases for J; bases not matched to a gene: 17. This CDR3 spans 17 amino acids. CDR1 and CDR2 from the germline V gene are SGHRS and YFSETQ. CDR3 coding DNA: TGCGCCAGCAGTCCCCTTGAGGGCGGGAGATCCGGCGGGGAGCTGTTTTTT. Translating it yields CASSPLEGGRSGGELFF.

The chain combines TRBV10-3 with TRBJ2-1; D is perhaps TRBD2 (6 bases). The ends were cut back, 6 bases at V and 4 bases at J, with 16 bases in the middle. The germline V gene encodes CDR1 ENHRY and CDR2 SYGVKD. The CDR3 sequence is 15 residues long. DNA for the CDR3: TGTGCCATCAGGATCTCGGACGGGAGTTACAATGAGCAGTTCTTC. Translation gives CAIRISDGSYNEQFF.

The V and J genes are TRBV2 and TRBJ1-4, with 7 positions matching TRBD1. The CDR3 has 15 amino acids. V was pared by 7 bases and J by 3 bases, with 8 bases of the junction left unmatched. In germline, CDR1 is SNHLY, CDR2 FYNNEI. CDR3 DNA: TGTGCCAGCACCCGTACCGGGACAGCTAATGAAAAACTGTTTTTT. Its protein product is CASTRTGTANEKLFF.

This rearrangement joins TRBV30 to TRBJ1-2; D ambiguous. Germline V gives CDR1 GTSNPN, CDR2 SVGIG (reference sequence). The length of the CDR3 is 14 residues. Between the trimmed V and J ends, which lost 1 base and 0 bases, there was a span of 9 bases. The CDR3 protein is CAWSGTVTNYGYTF. The CDR3 DNA follows: TGTGCCTGGAGTGGAACAGTTACTAACTATGGCTACACCTTC. The full variable domain, with the rest looked up from reference TRBV30 and TRBJ1-2, is SQTIHQWPATLVQPVGSPLSLECTVEGTSNPNLYWYRQAAGRGLQLLFYSVGIGQISSEVPQNLSASRPQDRQFILSSKKLLLSDSGFYLCAWSGTVTNYGYTFGSGTRLTVV.

The chain links TRBV7-2 to TRBJ2-2; perhaps TRBD2 as D (5 bases). Germline V CDR1 and CDR2: SGHTA, FQGNSA. V dropped 2 bases and J dropped 1 base, with 5 bases sitting between them. The CDR3 sequence is 14 residues long. The CDR3 DNA reads as TGTGCCAGCAGCTTACGGGGGAACACCGGGGAGCTGTTTTTT. Translating it yields CASSLRGNTGELFF.

This chain connects TRBV27 to TRBJ2-7, with TRBD1 as a possible D gene (5 bases). The CDR3 length is 13 residues. Germline CDR1 and CDR2: MNHEY and SMNVEV (reference sequence). V was clipped by 2 bases and J by 3 bases, with 8 bases between them. CDR3 loop: CASSLGDSYEQYF. The DNA of the CDR3 is TGTGCCAGCAGTTTAGGAGACAGCTACGAGCAGTACTTC.

This clone was counted a few times. The V and J genes are TRBV13 and TRBJ2-1, with D possibly matching TRBD2 (5 bases). CDR3 length equals 14 residues. Trimming took 6 bases from V and 0 from J, leaving 9 bases between them. Germline V CDR1 and CDR2: PRHDT, FYEKMQ (reference sequence). The CDR3 coding sequence is TGTGCCAGCAGTCGGAGGAGCTCCTACAATGAGCAGTTCTTC. Translating it yields CASSRRSSYNEQFF.

Only one count was recorded for this clone. This chain connects TRBV18 to TRBJ2-1; a possible D gene is TRBD1 (5 bases). The CDR3 totals 13 residues. V was clipped by 3 bases and J by 3 bases, with 6 bases between them. CDR1 is KGHSH, CDR2 LQKENI, per germline. CDR3 region: CASSPDSYNEQFF. The CDR3 coding sequence is TGTGCCAGCTCACCCGACAGCTACAATGAGCAGTTCTTC.

The CDR3, as DNA: TGTGCCAGCTCACTCACGGGGGGGGCCGGGGCCAACGTCCTGACTTTC. It translates to CASSLTGGAGANVLTF. V usage is TRBV18 and J usage is TRBJ2-6, with 8 bases that match TRBD2. V trimming: 4 bases; J trimming: 4 bases; junction bases outside the gene matches: 6. This CDR3 has 16 residues. Germline V lookup: CDR1 KGHSH, CDR2 LQKENI.

This chain uses TRBV5-1 with TRBJ2-6; TRBD1 is a possible D gene (6 bases). Germline assignment: CDR1 SGHRS and CDR2 YFSETQ. V lost 3 bases to trimming and J lost 0 bases, with 13 bases between them. The CDR3 has 17 amino acids. Here the CDR3 reads CASSSGHSTSGANVLTF. In DNA, the CDR3 is TGCGCCAGCAGCTCGGGACACTCCACCTCTGGGGCCAACGTCCTGACTTTC.

In its sample, this clone was seen once. The chain joins TRBV7-9 to TRBJ2-3; possible D gene TRBD2, 6 bases. Trimming removed 1 base from V and 3 bases from J, with 11 bases in between. Germline CDR1 reads SEHNR; CDR2 reads FQNEAQ (reference sequence). The CDR3 length is 15 residues. The CDR3 nucleotides are TGTGCCAGCAGCTTAGAGGGGAGGAGTACAGATACGCAGTATTTT. Translation: CASSLEGRSTDTQYF.

The rearrangement joins TRBV5-6 to TRBJ2-7, with TRBD1 matching 8 bases. The CDR3 is made up of 16 amino acids. V shed 4 bases, J shed 5 bases, and the junction held 14 bases outside the gene matches. In germline, CDR1 is SGHDT, CDR2 YYEEEE. CDR3 bases: TGTGCCAGCAGCCATCCTGACAGGGGTCGGACGGACGAGCAGTACTTC. This sequence encodes CASSHPDRGRTDEQYF.

This rearrangement joins TRBV28 to TRBJ2-1; tentatively, D is TRBD2 (5 bases). V was clipped by 5 bases and J by 0 bases, with 14 bases between them. This CDR3 spans 16 amino acids. Per the germline V gene, CDR1 is MDHEN and CDR2 is SYDVKM. DNA of the CDR3: TGTGCCAGCAGTACTTCCGGGGTAGACTCCTACAATGAGCAGTTCTTC. Amino acid sequence: CASSTSGVDSYNEQFF.

The chain uses TRBV3-1 (or the pseudogene TRBV3-2) and TRBJ2-5, with 7 nucleotides matching TRBD1. Germline V gene data show CDR1 as LGHDT and CDR2 as YNNKEL (reference sequence). J lost 2 bases, V lost 7 bases, and 7 bases had no gene match. The CDR3 extends over 14 amino acids. The CDR3 sequence is CASIRPGQQETQYF. CDR3 in DNA: TGTGCCAGCATCAGACCGGGACAGCAAGAGACCCAGTACTTC.

This clone was found once. The V and J genes are TRBV6-5 and TRBJ1-1, with D unresolved. This CDR3 has 15 residues. V lost 10 bases and J lost 1, with 19 bases in between. Germline V gives CDR1 MNHEY, CDR2 SVGAGI. CDR3 in amino acids: CATTSGGASNTEAFF. The CDR3 coding sequence is TGTGCCACTACATCCGGAGGCGCTTCGAACACTGAAGCTTTCTTT.

The V call is TRBV14, the J call TRBJ2-7, with 8 nucleotides matching TRBD1. J was trimmed by 5 bases and V by 3 bases; bases with no gene match: 3. The CDR3 is made up of 13 amino acids. The germline V gene encodes CDR1 SGHDN and CDR2 FVKESK. The CDR3 here is CASSQSTGDEQYF. CDR3 in DNA: TGTGCCAGCAGCCAGTCGACAGGGGACGAGCAGTACTTC.

The CDR3 DNA is TGTGCCAGTAGTATACTAGCGCCGAACACCGGGGAGCTGTTTTTT. Protein product: CASSILAPNTGELFF. V is TRBV19 and J is TRBJ2-2, with a weak D call TRBD2 (6 bases). CDR3 length: 15 amino acids. Germline CDR1 is LNHDA and CDR2 is SQIVND (reference sequence). Trimming pared 2 bases from V and 0 bases from J, leaving 7 bases between.

This chain uses TRBV18 with TRBJ2-7; 11 bases map to TRBD2. The V segment lost 1 base and the J segment 5 bases; nucleotides outside the gene matches: 7. This CDR3 spans 16 amino acids. From germline, CDR1 is KGHSH and CDR2 LQKENI. CDR3 DNA sequence: TGTGCCAGCTCACCACAGTCTAGCGGGAGGAAGGACGAGCAGTACTTC. Protein sequence: CASSPQSSGRKDEQYF.

For the CDR3, the DNA is TGCACCAGCAGCCCCCCCTCTTCGGGAGGACCCTACAATGAGCAGTTCTTC. The encoded protein is CTSSPPSSGGPYNEQFF. The V gene is TRBV1, the J gene TRBJ2-1; the table assigns TRBD2, which was not confirmed against the DNA. TRBV1 is shown as a pseudogene. This CDR3 contains 17 residues.

V usage is TRBV19 and J usage is TRBJ1-2; TRBD1 matches 9 bases. The CDR3 extends over 15 amino acids. The J segment lost 6 bases and the V segment lost 6 bases, leaving 11 bases of the junction unmatched. The germline V gene encodes CDR1 LNHDA and CDR2 SQIVND (reference sequence). The CDR3: CASRPDGTGKNGYTF. The CDR3, as DNA: TGTGCCAGTAGACCAGACGGGACAGGGAAGAATGGCTACACCTTC.

The chain has TRBV5-1 and TRBJ2-7, with no clear D. From germline, CDR1 is SGHRS and CDR2 YFSETQ. Between the trimmed V and J ends, which lost 0 bases and 6 bases, there was a span of 10 bases. The CDR3 is 13 residues long. In DNA form, the CDR3 reads TGCGCCAGCAGCTTGGGTTCGGTTTCCGAGCAGTACTTC. Protein: CASSLGSVSEQYF.

The chain joins TRBV29-1 to TRBJ2-3; TRBD1 matches 9 bases. CDR1 is SQVTM, CDR2 ANQGSEA, per germline. The CDR3 length is 13 residues. After removal of 7 bases from V and 8 bases from J, the junction contained 10 bases not matched to a gene. The CDR3 protein is CSAAGDRAGTQYF. The CDR3 DNA follows: TGCAGCGCCGCCGGGGACAGGGCTGGTACGCAGTATTTT.

The chain carries TRBV9 and TRBJ2-5, with D unclear. CDR3 size: 14 residues. Trimming removed 0 bases at V and 2 bases at J, with 8 bases between. Germline values: CDR1 SGDLS, CDR2 YYNGEE. The CDR3 sequence: CASSVGHRQETQYF. CDR3 DNA sequence: TGTGCCAGCAGCGTAGGGCACAGACAAGAGACCCAGTACTTC.

J is TRBJ2-7 and V is TRBV4-2; no reliable D call. The V gene's germline CDR1 is LGHNA and CDR2 YNFKEQ. V lost 0 bases, J lost 3 bases, and 12 bases lay in between. CDR3 size: 15 residues. For the CDR3, the DNA is TGTGCCAGCAGCCAAGAGGAGACTTATTACTACGAGCAGTACTTC. It translates to CASSQEETYYYEQYF.

For the CDR3, the DNA is TGTGCCAGCAGCAACGAGACAGGACAAGAGACCCAGTACTTC. Translated, it gives CASSNETGQETQYF. The V gene is TRBV21-1, the J gene TRBJ2-5; the table names TRBD1, a call not compared with the DNA. TRBV21-1 corresponds to a pseudogene. CDR3 length equals 14 residues.

The chain combines TRBV23-1 with TRBJ2-1; 14 bases are shared with TRBD2. TRBV23-1 is filed as an ORF, its function uncertain. The CDR3 is made up of 21 amino acids. V was pared by 6 bases and J by 2 bases, with 18 bases of the junction left unmatched. The CDR3 protein is CASSPPGLAGDRQSPYNEQFF. The CDR3 DNA sequence: TGCGCCAGCAGCCCGCCGGGACTAGCGGGAGACCGACAATCCCCCTACAATGAGCAGTTCTTC.